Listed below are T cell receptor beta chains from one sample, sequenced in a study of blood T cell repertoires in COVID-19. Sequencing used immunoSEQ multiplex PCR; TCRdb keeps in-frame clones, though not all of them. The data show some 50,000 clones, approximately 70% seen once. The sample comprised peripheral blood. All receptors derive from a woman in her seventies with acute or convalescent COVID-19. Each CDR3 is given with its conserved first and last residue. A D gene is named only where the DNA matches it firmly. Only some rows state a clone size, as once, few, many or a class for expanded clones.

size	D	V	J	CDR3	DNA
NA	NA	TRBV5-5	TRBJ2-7	CASSLGPGHTYEQYF	TGTGCCAGCAGCTTGGGGCCGGGACACACCTACGAGCAGTACTTC
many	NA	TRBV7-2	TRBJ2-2	CASSPPGTGELFF	TGTGCCAGCAGCCCCCCCGGTACCGGGGAGCTGTTTTTT
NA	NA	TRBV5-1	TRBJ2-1	CASSSIAELYNEQFF	TGCGCCAGCAGCTCCATAGCGGAGTTATACAATGAGCAGTTCTTC
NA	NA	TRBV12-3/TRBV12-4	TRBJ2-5	CASSLLQETQYF	TGTGCCAGCAGTCTTTTGCAAGAGACCCAGTACTTC
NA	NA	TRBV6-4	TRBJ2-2	CASKAGAANTGELFF	TGTGCCAGCAAGGCAGGGGCGGCGAACACCGGGGAGCTGTTTTTT
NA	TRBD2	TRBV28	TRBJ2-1	CASSPRRAKRLAVTYNEQFF	TGTGCCAGCAGCCCCCGGAGGGCGAAAAGACTAGCGGTAACCTACAATGAGCAGTTCTTC
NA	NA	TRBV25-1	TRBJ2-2	CASSENGGSNTGELFF	TGTGCCAGCAGTGAGAATGGCGGATCGAACACCGGGGAGCTGTTTTTT
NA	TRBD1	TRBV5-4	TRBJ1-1	CASSLQGLTNTEAFF	TGTGCCAGCAGCCTACAGGGGCTTACGAACACTGAAGCTTTCTTT
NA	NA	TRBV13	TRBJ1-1	CASSFDRNTEAFF	TGTGCCAGCAGCTTCGACAGGAACACTGAAGCTTTCTTT
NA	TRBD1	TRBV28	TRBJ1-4	CASSLADRDEKLFF	TGTGCCAGCAGTTTAGCGGACAGGGATGAAAAACTGTTTTTT
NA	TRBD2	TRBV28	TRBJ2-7	CATREGGSYEQYF	TGTGCCACTCGGGAGGGGGGGTCATACGAGCAGTACTTC
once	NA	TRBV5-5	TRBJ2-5	CASSEVPQETQYF	TGTGCCAGCAGTGAGGTCCCCCAAGAGACCCAGTACTTC
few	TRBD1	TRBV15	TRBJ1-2	CATSRDGDRADGYTF	TGTGCCACCAGCAGAGATGGTGACAGGGCTGATGGCTACACCTTC
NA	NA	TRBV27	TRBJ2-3	CASSLWQSRGTQYF	TGTGCCAGCAGTTTATGGCAGTCCCGCGGTACGCAGTATTTT
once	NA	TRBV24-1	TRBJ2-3	CATSDTTVGDTQYF	TGTGCCACCAGTGACACAACCGTTGGAGATACGCAGTATTTT
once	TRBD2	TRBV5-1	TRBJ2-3	CASSLGLAGGSGTDTQYF	TGCGCCAGCAGCCTAGGACTAGCGGGGGGTAGCGGGACAGATACGCAGTATTTT
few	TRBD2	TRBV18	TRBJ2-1	CASSPPVGLAGSSSYNEQFF	TGTGCCAGCTCACCACCGGTAGGACTAGCGGGAAGTAGCTCCTACAATGAGCAGTTCTTC
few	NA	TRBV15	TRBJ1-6	CATRQGSSYNSPLHF	TGTGCCACCCGCCAGGGCAGCTCCTATAATTCACCCCTCCACTTT
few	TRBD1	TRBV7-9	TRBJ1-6	CASSPRGMGRNSPLHF	TGTGCCAGCAGCCCCAGGGGGATGGGAAGGAATTCACCCCTCCACTTT
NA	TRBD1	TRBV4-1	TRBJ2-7	CASSQTGARYEQYF	TGCGCCAGCAGCCAGACAGGGGCCCGCTACGAGCAGTACTTC
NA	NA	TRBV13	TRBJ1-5	CASSLGGGWGQPQHF	TGTGCCAGCAGCTTAGGCGGAGGTTGGGGTCAGCCCCAGCATTTT
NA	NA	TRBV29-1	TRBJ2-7	CSITGKTYEQYF	TGCAGCATCACAGGTAAAACCTACGAGCAGTACTTC
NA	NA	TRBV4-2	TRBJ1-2	CASSQDQGGYTF	TGTGCCAGCAGCCAAGATCAGGGTGGCTACACCTTC
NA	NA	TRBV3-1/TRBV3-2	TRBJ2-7	CASSQDQSERGRAFHEQYF	TGTGCCAGCAGCCAAGATCAGTCGGAAAGGGGGAGGGCCTTCCACGAGCAGTACTTC
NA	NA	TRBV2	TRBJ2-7	CASKPGVAYEQYF	TGTGCCAGTAAACCGGGGGTAGCCTACGAGCAGTACTTC
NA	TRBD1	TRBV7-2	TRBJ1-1	CASSLKDRGPLNTEAFF	TGTGCCAGCAGCTTAAAGGACAGGGGGCCTTTGAACACTGAAGCTTTCTTT
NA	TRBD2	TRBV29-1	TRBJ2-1	CSVRGLAGVSEQFF	TGCAGCGTCAGGGGACTAGCGGGAGTGAGTGAGCAGTTCTTC
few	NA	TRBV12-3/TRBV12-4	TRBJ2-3	CASSLAGIDTQYF	TGTGCCAGCAGTTTAGCGGGCATAGATACGCAGTATTTT
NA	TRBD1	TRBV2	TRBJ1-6	CASSDTGDFNSPLHF	TGTGCCAGCAGTGATACAGGGGATTTCAATTCACCCCTCCACTTT
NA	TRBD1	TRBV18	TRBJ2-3	CASSPNRGGATDTQYF	TGTGCCAGCTCACCAAATCGAGGGGGCGCGACAGATACGCAGTATTTT